In its sample, the clone carrying this T cell receptor beta chain was seen a few times. The antigen is undetermined. This record comes from a study of T cells in Graves' hyperthyroidism and ophthalmopathy. CDR1 is SNHLY and CDR2 is FYNNEI in the germline V gene. The CDR3 is 11 residues long. V lost 8 bases, J lost 5 bases, and 6 bases lay in between. Participants, patients aged 18 to 65, had newly diagnosed hyperthyroidism with a duration under 2 months. Findings of the study overall: Most thyroid clonotypes expanded above 0.001 appeared in blood too.

The CDR3 regions of TCR beta were amplified from RNA transcripts. Using the HTBI primer set, a first-round RT-PCR was run on the TCR CDR3. MiXCR, run by TCRdb on the multiplex PCR reads, gives a single entry per CDR3 protein. The sample consists of about 720,000 distinct CDR3 sequences, about a sixth of them appearing once. The sample comprised blood. The V call is TRBV2, the J call TRBJ2-2; D gene uncertain. The sequence came from a man younger than 30 with Graves' hyperthyroidism. The CDR3 sequence: CASCYTGELFF. CDR3 DNA sequence: TGTGCCAGCTGCTATACCGGGGAGCTGTTTTTT.